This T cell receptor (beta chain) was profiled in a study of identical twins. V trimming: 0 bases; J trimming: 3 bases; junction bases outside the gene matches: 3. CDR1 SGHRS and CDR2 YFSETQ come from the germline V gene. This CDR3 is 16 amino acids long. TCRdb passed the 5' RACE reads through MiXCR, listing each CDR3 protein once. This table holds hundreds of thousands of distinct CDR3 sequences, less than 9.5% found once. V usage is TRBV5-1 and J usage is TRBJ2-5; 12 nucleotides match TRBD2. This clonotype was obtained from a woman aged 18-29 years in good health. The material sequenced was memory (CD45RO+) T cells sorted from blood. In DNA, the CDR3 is TGCGCCAGCAGCTTGGGGACTAGCGGGGTTGAAGAGACCCAGTACTTC. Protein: CASSLGTSGVEETQYF.